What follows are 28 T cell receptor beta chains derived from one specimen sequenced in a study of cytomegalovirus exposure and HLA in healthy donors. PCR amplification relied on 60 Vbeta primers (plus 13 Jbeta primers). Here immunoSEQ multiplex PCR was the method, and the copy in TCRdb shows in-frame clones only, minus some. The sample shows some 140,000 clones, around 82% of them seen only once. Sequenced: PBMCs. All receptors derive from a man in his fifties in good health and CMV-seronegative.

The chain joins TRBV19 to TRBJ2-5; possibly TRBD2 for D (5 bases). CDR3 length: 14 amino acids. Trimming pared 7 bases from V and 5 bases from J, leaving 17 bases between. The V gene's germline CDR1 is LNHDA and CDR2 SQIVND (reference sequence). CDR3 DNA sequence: TGTGCCAGTACGGACGGAGCGGCGGGTGAGACCCAGTACTTC. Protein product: CASTDGAAGETQYF.

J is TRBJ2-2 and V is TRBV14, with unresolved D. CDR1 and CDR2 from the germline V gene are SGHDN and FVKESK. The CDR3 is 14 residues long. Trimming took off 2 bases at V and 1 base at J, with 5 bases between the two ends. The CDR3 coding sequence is TGTGCCAGCAGCCAATCCCTGAACACCGGGGAGCTGTTTTTT. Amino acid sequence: CASSQSLNTGELFF.

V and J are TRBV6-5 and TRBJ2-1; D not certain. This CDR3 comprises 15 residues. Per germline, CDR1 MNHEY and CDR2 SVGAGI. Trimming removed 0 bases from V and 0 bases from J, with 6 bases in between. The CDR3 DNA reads TGTGCCAGCAGTTACTCTTCTAGCTCCTACAATGAGCAGTTCTTC. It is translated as CASSYSSSSYNEQFF.

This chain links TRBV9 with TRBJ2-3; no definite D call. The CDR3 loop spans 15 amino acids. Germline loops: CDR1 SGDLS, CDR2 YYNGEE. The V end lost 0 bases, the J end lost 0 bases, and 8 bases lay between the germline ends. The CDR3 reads CASSVGAESTDTQYF. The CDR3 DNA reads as TGTGCCAGCAGCGTAGGCGCGGAGAGCACAGATACGCAGTATTTT.

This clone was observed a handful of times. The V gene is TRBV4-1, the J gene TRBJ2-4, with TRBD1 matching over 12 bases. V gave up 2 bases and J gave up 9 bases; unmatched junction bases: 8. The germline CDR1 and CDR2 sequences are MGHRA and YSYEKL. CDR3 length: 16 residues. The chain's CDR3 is CASSQNPGQGAIIQYF. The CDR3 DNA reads TGCGCCAGCAGCCAAAACCCGGGACAGGGGGCGATCATTCAGTACTTC.

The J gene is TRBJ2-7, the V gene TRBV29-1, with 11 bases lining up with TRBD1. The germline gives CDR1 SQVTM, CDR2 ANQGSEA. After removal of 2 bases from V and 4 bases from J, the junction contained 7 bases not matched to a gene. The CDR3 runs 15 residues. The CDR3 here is CSVESRTGGWYEQYF. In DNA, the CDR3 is TGCAGCGTTGAATCGAGGACAGGGGGCTGGTACGAGCAGTACTTC.

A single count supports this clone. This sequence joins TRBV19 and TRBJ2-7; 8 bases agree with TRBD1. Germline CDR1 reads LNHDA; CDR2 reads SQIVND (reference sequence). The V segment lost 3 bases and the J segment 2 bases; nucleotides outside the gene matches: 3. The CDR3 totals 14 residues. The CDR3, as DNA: TGTGCCAGTAGTATTGCCAGGGGGCCCTACGAGCAGTACTTC. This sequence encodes CASSIARGPYEQYF.

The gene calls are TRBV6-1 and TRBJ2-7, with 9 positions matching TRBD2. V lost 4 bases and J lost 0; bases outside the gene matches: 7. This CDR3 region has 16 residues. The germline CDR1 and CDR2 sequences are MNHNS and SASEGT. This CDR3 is CASSASSGTISYEQYF. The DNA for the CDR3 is TGTGCCAGCAGTGCCTCTAGCGGGACTATCTCCTACGAGCAGTACTTC.

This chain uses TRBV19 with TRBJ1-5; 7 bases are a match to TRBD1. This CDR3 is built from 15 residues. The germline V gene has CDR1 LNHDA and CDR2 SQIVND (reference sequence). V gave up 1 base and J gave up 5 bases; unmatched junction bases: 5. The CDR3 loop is CASSIVGQKHQPQHF. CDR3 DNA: TGTGCCAGTAGTATAGTGGGACAGAAGCATCAGCCCCAGCATTTT.

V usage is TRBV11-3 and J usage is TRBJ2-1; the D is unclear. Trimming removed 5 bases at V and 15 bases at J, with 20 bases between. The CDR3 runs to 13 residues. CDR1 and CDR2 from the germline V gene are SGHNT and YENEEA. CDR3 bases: TGTGCCAGCAGCCCCGTTTCGGCAGCGCCGAGGTTCTTC. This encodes CASSPVSAAPRFF. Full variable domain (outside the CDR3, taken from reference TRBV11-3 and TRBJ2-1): EAGVVQSPRYKIIEKKQPVAFWCNPISGHNTLYWYLQNLGQGPELLIRYENEEAVDDSQLPKDRFSAERLKGVDSTLKIQPAELGDSAVYLCASSPVSAAPRFFGPGTRLTVL.

This CDR3 is CASSQAINTDTQYF. CDR3 DNA sequence: TGTGCCAGCAGCCAAGCTATAAACACAGATACGCAGTATTTT. This chain joins TRBV14 and TRBJ2-3; no definite D call. V lost 1 base and J 2 bases, leaving 7 bases between the germline ends. Germline V gene data show CDR1 as SGHDN and CDR2 as FVKESK. The CDR3 spans 14 residues.

The CDR3 is CSVEAGGREQYF. The CDR3 region has the DNA TGCAGCGTTGAAGCAGGGGGACGCGAGCAGTACTTC. This rearrangement joins TRBV29-1 to TRBJ2-5, with 7 bases identical to TRBD1. The end of the DNA fits TRBJ2-7 better, so the J call may be wrong. The CDR3 loop spans 12 amino acids. The V gene's germline CDR1 is SQVTM and CDR2 ANQGSEA.

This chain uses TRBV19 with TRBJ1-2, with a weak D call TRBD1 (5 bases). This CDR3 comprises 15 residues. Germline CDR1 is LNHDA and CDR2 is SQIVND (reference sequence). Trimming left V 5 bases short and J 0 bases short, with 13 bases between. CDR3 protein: CASSWDSYSNYGYTF. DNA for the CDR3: TGTGCCAGTAGTTGGGACTCCTACTCTAACTATGGCTACACCTTC.

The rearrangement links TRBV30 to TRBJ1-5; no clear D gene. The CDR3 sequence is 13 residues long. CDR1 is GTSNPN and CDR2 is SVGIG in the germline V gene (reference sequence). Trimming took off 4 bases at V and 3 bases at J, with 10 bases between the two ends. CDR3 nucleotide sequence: TGTGCCTGGACCGAGGGTTACAATCAGCCCCAGCATTTT. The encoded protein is CAWTEGYNQPQHF.

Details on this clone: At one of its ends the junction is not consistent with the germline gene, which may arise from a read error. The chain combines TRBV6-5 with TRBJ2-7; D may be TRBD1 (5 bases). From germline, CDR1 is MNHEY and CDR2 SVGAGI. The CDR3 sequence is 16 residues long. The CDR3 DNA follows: TGTGCCGGCAGTTACTCGGCCAGGGTAAGCTCCTACGAGCAGTACTTC. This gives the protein CAGSYSARVSSYEQYF.

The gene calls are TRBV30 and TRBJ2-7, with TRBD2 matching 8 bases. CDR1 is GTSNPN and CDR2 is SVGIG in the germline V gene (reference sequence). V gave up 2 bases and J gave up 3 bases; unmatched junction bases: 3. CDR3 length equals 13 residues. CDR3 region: CAWSRGTSYEQYF. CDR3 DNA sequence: TGTGCCTGGAGTAGGGGGACTAGCTACGAGCAGTACTTC.

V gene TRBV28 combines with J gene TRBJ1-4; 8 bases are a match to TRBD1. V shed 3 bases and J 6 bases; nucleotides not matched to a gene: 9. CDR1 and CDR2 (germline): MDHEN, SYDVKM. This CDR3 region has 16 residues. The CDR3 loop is CASSLAGQGGYEKLFF. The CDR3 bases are TGTGCCAGCAGTTTGGCCGGACAGGGAGGATATGAAAAACTGTTTTTT.

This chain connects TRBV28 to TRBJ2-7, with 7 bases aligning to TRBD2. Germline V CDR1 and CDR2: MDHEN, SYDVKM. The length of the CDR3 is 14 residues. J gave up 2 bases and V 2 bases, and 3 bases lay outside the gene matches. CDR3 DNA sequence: TGTGCCAGCAGTTTACGGGGGGAAACCTACGAGCAGTACTTC. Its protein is CASSLRGETYEQYF.

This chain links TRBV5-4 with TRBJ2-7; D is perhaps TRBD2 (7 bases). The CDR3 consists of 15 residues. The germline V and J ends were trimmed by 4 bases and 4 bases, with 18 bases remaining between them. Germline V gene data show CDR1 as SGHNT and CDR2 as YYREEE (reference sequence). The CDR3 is CASSPGGQTLYEQYF. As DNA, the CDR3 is TGTGCCAGCAGCCCGGGAGGACAGACACTGTACGAGCAGTACTTC.

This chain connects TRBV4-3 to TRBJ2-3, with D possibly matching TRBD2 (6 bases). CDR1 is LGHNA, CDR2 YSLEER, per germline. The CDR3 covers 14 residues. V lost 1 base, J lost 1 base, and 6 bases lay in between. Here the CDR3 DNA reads TGCGCCAGCAGCCAAGGCGGGGGCACAGATACGCAGTATTTT. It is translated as CASSQGGGTDTQYF.

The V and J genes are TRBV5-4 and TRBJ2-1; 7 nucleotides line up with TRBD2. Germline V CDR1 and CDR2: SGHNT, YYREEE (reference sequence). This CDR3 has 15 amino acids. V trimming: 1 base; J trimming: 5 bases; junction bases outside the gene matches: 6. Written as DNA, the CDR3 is TGTGCCAGCAGCTTGAAAGGAGCGGGGCACAATGAGCAGTTCTTC. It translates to CASSLKGAGHNEQFF.

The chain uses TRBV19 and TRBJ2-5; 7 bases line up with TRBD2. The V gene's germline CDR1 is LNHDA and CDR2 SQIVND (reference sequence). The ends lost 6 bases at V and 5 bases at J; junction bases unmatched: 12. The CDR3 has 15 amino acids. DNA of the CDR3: TGTGCCAGTAGAGCCGGGACTACCTCAGGGGAGACCCAGTACTTC. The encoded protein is CASRAGTTSGETQYF.

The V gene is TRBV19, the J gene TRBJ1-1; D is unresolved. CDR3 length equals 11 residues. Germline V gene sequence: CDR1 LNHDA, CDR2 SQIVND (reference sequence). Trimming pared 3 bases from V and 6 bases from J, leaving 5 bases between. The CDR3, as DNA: TGTGCCAGTAGTATCGAGGCTGAAGCTTTCTTT. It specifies CASSIEAEAFF.

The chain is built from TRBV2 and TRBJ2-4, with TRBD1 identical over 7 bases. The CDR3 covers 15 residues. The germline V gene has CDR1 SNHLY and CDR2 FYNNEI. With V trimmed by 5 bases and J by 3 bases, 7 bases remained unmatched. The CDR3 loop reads CASSSPSGGKNIQYF. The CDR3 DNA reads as TGTGCCAGCAGTTCCCCTTCAGGGGGCAAAAACATTCAGTACTTC.

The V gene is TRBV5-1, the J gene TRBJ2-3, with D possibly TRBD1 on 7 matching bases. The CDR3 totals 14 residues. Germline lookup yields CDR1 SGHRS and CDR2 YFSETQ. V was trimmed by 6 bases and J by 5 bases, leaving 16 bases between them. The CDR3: CASNGGTDVDTQYF. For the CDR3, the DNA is TGCGCCAGCAATGGGGGGACAGATGTAGATACGCAGTATTTT.

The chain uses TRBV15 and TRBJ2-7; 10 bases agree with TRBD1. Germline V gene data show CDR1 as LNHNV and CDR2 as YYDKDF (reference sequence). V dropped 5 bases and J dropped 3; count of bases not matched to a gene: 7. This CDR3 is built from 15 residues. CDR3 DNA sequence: TGTGCCACCAGCGGACAGGGGGGATCGTACTACGAGCAGTACTTC. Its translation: CATSGQGGSYYEQYF.

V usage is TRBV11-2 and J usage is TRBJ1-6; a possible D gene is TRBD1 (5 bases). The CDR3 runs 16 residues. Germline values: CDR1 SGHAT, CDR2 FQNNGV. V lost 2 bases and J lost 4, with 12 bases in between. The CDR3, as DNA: TGTGCCAGCAGCTTACAGTCGACAGTTTATAATTCACCCCTCCACTTT. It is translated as CASSLQSTVYNSPLHF.

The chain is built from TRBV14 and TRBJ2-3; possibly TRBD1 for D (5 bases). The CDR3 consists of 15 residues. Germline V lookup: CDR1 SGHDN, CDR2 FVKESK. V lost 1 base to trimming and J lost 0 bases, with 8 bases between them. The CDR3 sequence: CASSQAGLSTDTQYF. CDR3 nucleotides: TGTGCCAGCAGCCAAGCAGGGCTAAGCACAGATACGCAGTATTTT. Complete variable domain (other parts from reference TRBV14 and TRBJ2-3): EAGVTQFPSHSVIEKGQTVTLRCDPISGHDNLYWYRRVMGKEIKFLLHFVKESKQDESGMPNNRFLAERTGGTYSTLKVQPAELEDSGVYFCASSQAGLSTDTQYFGPGTRLTVL.